A single sample gave rise to the 19 T cell receptor beta chains below, sequenced in a study of OX40 agonist ivuxolimab in advanced cancers. Data came from immunoSEQ multiplex PCR; TCRdb stores just in-frame clones and leaves some out. The table has around 100,000 clones, 75% to 90% seen once. Specimen: CD4+ or CD8+ T cells sorted from blood, collected in a trial of the OX40 agonist ivuxolimab. These receptors originate from an adult with an advanced solid tumor such as melanoma, head and neck, liver or kidney cancer.

The rearrangement links TRBV5-4 to TRBJ1-5; 7 nucleotides line up with TRBD1. The CDR3 covers 16 residues. Unmatched junction bases numbered 14, after V lost 4 bases and J lost 7 bases. Germline CDR1 is SGHNT and CDR2 is YYREEE (reference sequence). This CDR3 reads CASSLSQGQSFQPQHF. The CDR3 region has the DNA TGTGCCAGCAGCCTCTCACAGGGACAGTCCTTCCAGCCCCAGCATTTT.

The V call is TRBV30, the J call TRBJ2-3; D is ambiguous. The CDR3 has 14 amino acids. Germline assignment: CDR1 GTSNPN and CDR2 SVGIG (reference sequence). V was cut by 0 bases and J by 6 bases, with 13 bases left in between. The CDR3, as DNA: TGTGCCTGGAGTGTACGGGTGGTGGGGGATACGCAGTATTTT. It encodes CAWSVRVVGDTQYF.

This chain uses TRBV18 with TRBJ1-6; weak D call: TRBD1 (6 bases). The ends were cut back, 4 bases at V and 2 bases at J, with 12 bases in the middle. CDR3 size: 16 residues. Germline values: CDR1 KGHSH, CDR2 LQKENI. The CDR3 nucleotides are TGTGCCAGCTCACTCTACCGGGACACCTATAATTCACCCCTCCACTTT. Protein product: CASSLYRDTYNSPLHF.

This chain connects TRBV7-7 to TRBJ2-1; TRBD1 matches at 7 bases. V was pared by 5 bases and J by 8 bases, with 6 bases of the junction left unmatched. Germline CDR1 is SSHAT and CDR2 is FNYEAQ (reference sequence). This CDR3 region has 13 residues. CDR3 amino acids: CASSRNRGDEQFF. CDR3 bases: TGTGCCAGCAGCAGAAACAGGGGCGATGAGCAGTTCTTC.

The chain employs TRBV6-1 and TRBJ1-2, with TRBD1 identical over 10 bases. V gave up 6 bases and J gave up 5 bases; unmatched junction bases: 18. This CDR3 has 18 amino acids. Germline V CDR1 and CDR2: MNHNS, SASEGT. DNA for the CDR3: TGTGCCAGCAGCGAAAATAGCTTAGGGACAGGGGTAGGGTATGGCTACACCTTC. Its protein is CASSENSLGTGVGYGYTF.

The V and J genes are TRBV27 and TRBJ2-2; 8 bases are shared with TRBD2. Per the germline V gene, CDR1 is MNHEY and CDR2 is SMNVEV (reference sequence). This CDR3 has 17 amino acids. V trimming: 1 base; J trimming: 6 bases; junction bases outside the gene matches: 10. This CDR3 reads CASSLYAREGLSGELFF. The CDR3 DNA reads TGTGCCAGCAGTTTATATGCCCGGGAGGGCCTGTCCGGGGAGCTGTTTTTT.

V usage is TRBV27 and J usage is TRBJ1-4, with D maybe TRBD1 (6 bases). This CDR3 contains 17 residues. Germline V gene sequence: CDR1 MNHEY, CDR2 SMNVEV (reference sequence). Trimming took 1 base from V and 7 from J, leaving 19 bases between them. The CDR3 bases are TGTGCCAGCAGTTTATTTGGGGGGGCAGGTCGTGCTGAAAAACTGTTTTTT. As protein: CASSLFGGAGRAEKLFF.

This chain uses TRBV6-1 with TRBJ2-7; TRBD1 matches 11 bases. Germline loops: CDR1 MNHNS, CDR2 SASEGT. The CDR3 length is 13 residues. Trimming took 5 bases from V and 4 from J; bases not matched to a gene: 1. CDR3 sequence reads: CASSRDRGYEQYF. CDR3 DNA: TGTGCCAGCAGTCGGGACAGGGGGTACGAGCAGTACTTC.

The chain couples TRBV15 to TRBJ2-7; D is possibly TRBD2 (6 bases). Deletions cut 4 bases from V and 0 bases from J, with 13 bases between. The length of the CDR3 is 15 residues. Germline CDR1 is LNHNV and CDR2 is YYDKDF (reference sequence). The CDR3 protein is CATSILASSSYEQYF. The DNA of the CDR3 is TGTGCCACCAGCATTCTAGCGTCAAGCTCCTACGAGCAGTACTTC.

V gene TRBV10-3 combines with J gene TRBJ2-7; 7 nucleotides match TRBD1. Germline-derived CDR1 and CDR2 are ENHRY and SYGVKD. The trim removed 3 bases at V and 0 bases at J, leaving 8 bases unmatched. This CDR3 contains 16 residues. CDR3 protein: CAISDPDRKDSYEQYF. The CDR3 DNA sequence: TGTGCCATCAGTGACCCGGACAGGAAAGACTCCTACGAGCAGTACTTC.

The genes are TRBV10-3 and TRBJ1-2; maybe TRBD1 (6 bases). Per germline, CDR1 ENHRY and CDR2 SYGVKD. The CDR3 runs to 14 residues. V gave up 5 bases and J gave up 7 bases, with 17 bases separating them. The CDR3 region is CAISTRPQGVGYTF. The CDR3 DNA sequence: TGTGCCATCAGTACCCGACCACAGGGTGTTGGCTACACCTTC.

This chain links TRBV7-9 with TRBJ1-2, with D unclear. The CDR3 consists of 14 residues. CDR1 is SEHNR, CDR2 FQNEAQ, per germline (reference sequence). V lost 6 bases, J lost 0 bases, and 11 bases lay in between. CDR3 DNA sequence: TGTGCCAGCAGACGACCGGAAGCTAACTATGGCTACACCTTC. It codes for CASRRPEANYGYTF.

This chain joins TRBV28 and TRBJ2-7; D is perhaps TRBD2 (9 bases). V was clipped by 3 bases and J by 1 base, with 31 bases between them. This CDR3 is built from 21 residues. Germline V gene data show CDR1 as MDHEN and CDR2 as SYDVKM. CDR3 DNA: TGTGCCAGCAGTTTGGGTATAGGACAGGGACAACTAGCGGGTCTTTCCTACGAGCAGTACTTC. Translation: CASSLGIGQGQLAGLSYEQYF.

The J gene is TRBJ2-7, the V gene TRBV30; TRBD2 matches 10 bases. This CDR3 has 13 residues. Germline V CDR1 and CDR2: GTSNPN, SVGIG (reference sequence). The CDR3 coding sequence is TGTGCTTGGTCTAGCGGGGGTTCCTACGAGCAGTACTTC. Its protein is CAWSSGGSYEQYF.

As to this clone: Other nucleotide sequences from this sample produce the same CDR3. V is TRBV28 and J is TRBJ1-1, with 7 bases identical to TRBD1. With 6 bases clipped from V and 5 bases from J, the junction kept 9 bases outside the gene matches. The CDR3 length is 14 residues. The germline V gene encodes CDR1 MDHEN and CDR2 SYDVKM. The CDR3 DNA sequence: TGTGCCAGCAGCCTTGACAGGGTAAGGACTGAAGCTTTCTTT. Translated: CASSLDRVRTEAFF.

J is TRBJ2-2 and V is TRBV5-1; unclear D gene. Germline values: CDR1 SGHRS, CDR2 YFSETQ. The V gene lost 3 bases and the J gene lost 5 bases, with 11 bases spanning the gap. The CDR3 sequence is 14 residues long. Here the CDR3 reads CASSWDPLTGELFF. The CDR3 DNA reads TGCGCCAGCAGCTGGGATCCCCTAACCGGGGAGCTGTTTTTT.

J is TRBJ1-2 and V is TRBV27; perhaps TRBD1 as D (5 bases). This CDR3 contains 15 residues. CDR1 is MNHEY, CDR2 SMNVEV, per germline (reference sequence). V lost 3 bases and J 8 bases, leaving 19 bases between the germline ends. This CDR3 is CASSFRVGNKNGYTF. DNA for the CDR3: TGTGCCAGCAGTTTCAGGGTTGGGAACAAGAACGGCTACACCTTC.

The J gene is TRBJ1-1, the V gene TRBV18; maybe TRBD1 (6 bases). Trimming took 6 bases from V and 2 from J, leaving 13 bases between them. CDR3 length equals 14 residues. Germline CDR1 and CDR2: KGHSH and LQKENI. This CDR3 is CASSPYRVNTEAFF. In DNA, the CDR3 is TGTGCCAGCTCGCCCTACAGGGTCAACACTGAAGCTTTCTTT.

The V and J genes are TRBV27 and TRBJ1-6; perhaps TRBD1 as D (6 bases). Per germline, CDR1 MNHEY and CDR2 SMNVEV (reference sequence). V was trimmed by 0 bases and J by 17 bases, leaving 17 bases between them. This CDR3 has 14 amino acids. The CDR3 region is CASSLSFGGTKVHF. The CDR3 coding sequence is TGTGCCAGCAGTTTATCGTTTGGGGGGACAAAGGTCCACTTT.